One sample yielded the 25 T cell receptor beta chains listed below, sequenced in a study of blood T cell repertoires in COVID-19. Profiled with immunoSEQ multiplex PCR; TCRdb holds only in-frame clones, not every one. The data show some 160,000 clones, approximately 79% seen once. The sequencing input was PBMCs or T cells enriched from blood (not recorded which). These receptors were taken from a woman aged 70-85 years in a cohort exposed to, infected with or recovered from COVID-19 (not recorded which).

The CDR3 nucleotides are TGTGCCAGCAGCCCAGGACAGGGTATCTCCTACGAGCAGTACTTC. Translation: CASSPGQGISYEQYF. V and J are TRBV6-2 or TRBV6-3 and TRBJ2-7; 8 bases are shared with TRBD1. Trimming at V came to 6 bases and at J to 0 bases, leaving 7 bases not matched to a gene. The CDR3 length is 15 residues. Germline assignment: CDR1 MNHEY and CDR2 SVGEGT.

The chain has TRBV7-2 and TRBJ1-2; 7 bases match TRBD1. V lost 11 bases to trimming and J lost 0 bases; unmatched junction nucleotides: 9. Germline CDR1 and CDR2: SGHTA and FQGNSA. The CDR3 is made up of 14 amino acids. The CDR3 is CASREGAANYGYTF. CDR3 coding DNA: TGTGCCTCCCGGGAGGGGGCAGCTAACTATGGCTACACCTTC.

The chain has TRBV9 and TRBJ2-3; TRBD2 matches at 11 bases. The CDR3 loop spans 16 amino acids. V lost 3 bases to trimming and J lost 2 bases; unmatched junction nucleotides: 5. Germline-derived CDR1 and CDR2 are SGDLS and YYNGEE. The CDR3 DNA follows: TGTGCCAGCAGCGAGGGACTAGCGGATTCCACAGATACGCAGTATTTT. Its protein is CASSEGLADSTDTQYF.

The chain employs TRBV15 and TRBJ2-7; 14 bases map to TRBD2. Germline V gene lookup returns CDR1 LNHNV and CDR2 YYDKDF (reference sequence). With 5 bases clipped from V and 4 bases from J, the junction kept 7 bases outside the gene matches. This CDR3 is built from 16 residues. The CDR3 coding sequence is TGTGCCACCAGCGGGGGACTAGCGGGAGCTGGGTACGAGCAGTACTTC. Amino acids: CATSGGLAGAGYEQYF.

The gene calls are TRBV5-8 and TRBJ2-1; TRBD1 agrees at 8 bases. The germline V gene encodes CDR1 SGHTS and CDR2 YDEGEE. With V trimmed by 1 base and J by 3 bases, 3 bases remained unmatched. The CDR3 runs to 15 residues. CDR3 amino acids: CASSLTGGVYNEQFF. Written as DNA, the CDR3 is TGTGCCAGCAGCTTGACAGGGGGTGTCTACAATGAGCAGTTCTTC.

This clone showed up just a few times. J is TRBJ2-2 and V is TRBV18; perhaps TRBD1 as D (5 bases). The germline V gene encodes CDR1 KGHSH and CDR2 LQKENI. Trimming removed 2 bases at V and 6 bases at J, with 13 bases between. The CDR3 extends over 15 amino acids. CDR3 sequence reads: CASSPGPGIAGELFF. Here the CDR3 DNA reads TGTGCCAGCTCACCAGGACCAGGGATCGCCGGGGAGCTGTTTTTT. The full variable domain, its missing parts supplied by reference TRBV18 and TRBJ2-2, is NAGVMQNPRHLVRRRGQEARLRCSPMKGHSHVYWYRQLPEEGLKFMVYLQKENIIDESGMPKERFSAEFPKEGPSILRIQQVVRGDSAAYFCASSPGPGIAGELFFGEGSRLTVL.

The V and J genes are TRBV12-3 or TRBV12-4 and TRBJ1-1; D remains unclear. Trimming left V 6 bases short and J 11 bases short, with 13 bases between. The CDR3 totals 11 residues. Written as DNA, the CDR3 is TGTGCCAGCAGCCCCGCAGGTCAGGCTTTCTTT. Protein product: CASSPAGQAFF.

V is TRBV5-6 and J is TRBJ1-6, with 8 positions matching TRBD1. After removal of 4 bases from V and 8 bases from J, the junction contained 5 bases not matched to a gene. Germline V CDR1 and CDR2: SGHDT, YYEEEE. This CDR3 is 14 amino acids long. CDR3 nucleotide sequence: TGTGCCAGCAGCCGAGGGGGACAGGATTCACCCCTCCACTTT. Protein product: CASSRGGQDSPLHF.

This chain links TRBV30 with TRBJ2-1, with 8 bases fitting TRBD1. V gave up 3 bases and J gave up 2 bases; unmatched junction bases: 6. CDR1 and CDR2 (germline): GTSNPN, SVGIG (reference sequence). This CDR3 is built from 15 residues. CDR3: CAWREGQGPYNEQFF. The CDR3 DNA reads as TGTGCCTGGAGGGAAGGACAGGGCCCCTACAATGAGCAGTTCTTC.

CDR3 region: CASSLLFSSIYGYTF. The CDR3 nucleotides are TGTGCCAGCAGCTTGCTTTTTAGCAGCATCTATGGCTACACCTTC. V and J are TRBV5-6 and TRBJ1-2; D ambiguous. V shed 1 base and J shed 4 bases, with 14 bases lying between them. Germline V gene lookup returns CDR1 SGHDT and CDR2 YYEEEE. CDR3 length equals 15 residues.

J is TRBJ2-3 and V is TRBV6-5; tentative D call: TRBD2 (6 bases). The CDR3 has 15 amino acids. Germline V gene sequence: CDR1 MNHEY, CDR2 SVGAGI. V lost 2 bases and J lost 5, with 14 bases in between. This chain's CDR3 is CASSYGYAGRDTQYF. CDR3 in DNA: TGTGCCAGCAGTTACGGTTACGCGGGAAGAGATACGCAGTATTTT.

This chain connects TRBV5-1 to TRBJ2-7, with TRBD1 as a possible D gene (5 bases). CDR3 size: 14 residues. CDR1 and CDR2 (germline): SGHRS, YFSETQ. Deletions cut 3 bases from V and 3 bases from J, with 13 bases between. CDR3 protein: CASSSTAQGYEQYF. In DNA form, the CDR3 reads TGCGCCAGCAGCTCCACGGCTCAGGGCTACGAGCAGTACTTC.

The chain couples TRBV7-6 to TRBJ2-1, with 10 nucleotides matching TRBD1. Unmatched junction bases numbered 0, after V lost 1 base and J lost 6 bases. The CDR3 length is 14 residues. Germline assignment: CDR1 SGHVS and CDR2 FNYEAQ. The chain's CDR3 is CASSLGTGGNEQFF. The CDR3 DNA follows: TGTGCCAGCAGCTTAGGGACAGGGGGCAATGAGCAGTTCTTC. Filled out from reference TRBV7-6 and TRBJ2-1, the complete variable domain reads GAGVSQSPRYKVTKRGQDVALRCDPISGHVSLYWYRQALGQGPEFLTYFNYEAQQDKSGLPNDRFSAERPEGSISTLTIQRTEQRDSAMYRCASSLGTGGNEQFFGPGTRLTVL.

V is TRBV2 and J is TRBJ2-6; 11 nucleotides match TRBD2. CDR3 length equals 17 residues. Unmatched junction bases numbered 6, after V lost 6 bases and J lost 2 bases. Germline V gene sequence: CDR1 SNHLY, CDR2 FYNNEI. The CDR3 DNA follows: TGTGCCAGCAGGTCACTAGCGGGAGAGGCTGGGGCCAACGTCCTGACTTTC. Translation: CASRSLAGEAGANVLTF.

The genes are TRBV4-1 and TRBJ2-7; 14 bases match TRBD2. Trimming removed 1 base from V and 2 bases from J; junction bases left unmatched: 7. The CDR3 is made up of 18 amino acids. Per germline, CDR1 MGHRA and CDR2 YSYEKL. CDR3 protein: CASSQAGTSGSQTYEQYF. The CDR3 coding sequence is TGCGCCAGCAGCCAAGCAGGGACTAGCGGGAGTCAGACCTACGAGCAGTACTTC.

The chain employs TRBV19 and TRBJ2-5, with 12 nucleotides matching TRBD2. This CDR3 spans 16 amino acids. Germline V gives CDR1 LNHDA, CDR2 SQIVND (reference sequence). The J segment lost 4 bases and the V segment lost 4 bases, leaving 7 bases of the junction unmatched. The CDR3 bases are TGTGCCAGTAGTACCTCCCGACTAGCGGGAGTAGAGACCCAGTACTTC. Translating it yields CASSTSRLAGVETQYF.

The chain employs TRBV6-2 or TRBV6-3 and TRBJ1-2, with D unresolved. Deletions cut 2 bases from V and 7 bases from J, with 11 bases between. Germline CDR1 and CDR2: MNHEY and SVGEGT. This CDR3 is built from 13 residues. In nucleotides, the CDR3 is TGTGCCAGCAGTTACGATGGACTTTTTGGCTACACCTTC. Translated, it gives CASSYDGLFGYTF.

V is TRBV4-1 and J is TRBJ2-1, with 8 bases aligning to TRBD2. The CDR3 has 16 residues. Germline CDR1 and CDR2: MGHRA and YSYEKL. The V segment lost 0 bases and the J segment 1 base; nucleotides outside the gene matches: 2. CDR3 DNA: TGCGCCAGCAGCCAAGAGGCGGGAGGTTCCTACAATGAGCAGTTCTTC. It is translated as CASSQEAGGSYNEQFF.

This clone has only a few counts. The gene calls are TRBV4-2 and TRBJ1-1; 8 nucleotides agree with TRBD1. The CDR3 is made up of 13 amino acids. The trim removed 4 bases at V and 5 bases at J, leaving 3 bases unmatched. CDR1 is LGHNA and CDR2 is YNFKEQ in the germline V gene. The CDR3 nucleotides read TGTGCCAGCAGCCTAGACAGGGGTACTGAAGCTTTCTTT. This gives the protein CASSLDRGTEAFF.

DNA of the CDR3: TGTGCCAGCAGAGGACGGGACAGATCGTATAGCAATCAGCCCCAGCATTTT. Translated: CASRGRDRSYSNQPQHF. V gene TRBV28 combines with J gene TRBJ1-5; 7 bases match TRBD1. Germline CDR1 is MDHEN and CDR2 is SYDVKM. V shed 6 bases and J 0 bases; nucleotides not matched to a gene: 11. CDR3 length: 17 amino acids.

This chain links TRBV19 with TRBJ1-4, with 8 nucleotides matching TRBD1. Germline V lookup: CDR1 LNHDA, CDR2 SQIVND (reference sequence). Trimming cost V 4 bases and J 8 bases; bases outside gene matches: 9. The CDR3 is made up of 15 amino acids. CDR3 region: CASSTAGTGDEKLFF. The CDR3 coding sequence is TGTGCCAGTAGTACCGCCGGGACAGGCGACGAAAAACTGTTTTTT. Drawing the rest from reference TRBV19 and TRBJ1-4, the complete variable domain is DGGITQSPKYLFRKEGQNVTLSCEQNLNHDAMYWYRQDPGQGLRLIYYSQIVNDFQKGDIAEGYSVSREKKESFPLTVTSAQKNPTAFYLCASSTAGTGDEKLFFGSGTQLSVL.

The chain is built from TRBV18 and TRBJ2-5; 8 nucleotides line up with TRBD1. This CDR3 comprises 14 residues. V trimming: 8 bases; J trimming: 4 bases; junction bases outside the gene matches: 9. Per germline, CDR1 KGHSH and CDR2 LQKENI. CDR3 loop: CASQKSRGRETQYF. The CDR3, as DNA: TGTGCCAGCCAAAAATCCAGGGGGCGAGAGACCCAGTACTTC. Full variable domain (outside the CDR3, taken from reference TRBV18 and TRBJ2-5): NAGVMQNPRHLVRRRGQEARLRCSPMKGHSHVYWYRQLPEEGLKFMVYLQKENIIDESGMPKERFSAEFPKEGPSILRIQQVVRGDSAAYFCASQKSRGRETQYFGPGTRLLVL.

The chain uses TRBV2 and TRBJ2-5, with TRBD2 matching 12 bases. This CDR3 region has 12 residues. Germline trimming cut 9 bases from V and 8 bases from J; bases unmatched to any gene: 4. Germline V lookup: CDR1 SNHLY, CDR2 FYNNEI. DNA of the CDR3: TGTGCCAGTGGACTAGCGGGACAAACCCAGTACTTC. Protein sequence: CASGLAGQTQYF.

The genes are TRBV2 and TRBJ1-1; D is unclear. With 4 bases removed from V and 4 bases from J, the gap between germline ends came to 13 bases. Germline V gene sequence: CDR1 SNHLY, CDR2 FYNNEI. The CDR3 totals 14 residues. The chain's CDR3 is CASSVVHGITEAFF. Here the CDR3 DNA reads TGTGCCAGCAGTGTTGTCCACGGGATCACTGAAGCTTTCTTT.

This clone appeared a few times. In nucleotides, the CDR3 is TGTGCCACCGCAGCGGAGGTCAAAGGGCGCACCATATATTTT. This sequence encodes CATAAEVKGRTIYF. The chain links TRBV6-5 to TRBJ1-3; no clear D gene. Trimming took 10 bases from V and 9 from J, leaving 22 bases between them. The CDR3 is 14 amino acids. Germline V CDR1 and CDR2: MNHEY, SVGAGI.